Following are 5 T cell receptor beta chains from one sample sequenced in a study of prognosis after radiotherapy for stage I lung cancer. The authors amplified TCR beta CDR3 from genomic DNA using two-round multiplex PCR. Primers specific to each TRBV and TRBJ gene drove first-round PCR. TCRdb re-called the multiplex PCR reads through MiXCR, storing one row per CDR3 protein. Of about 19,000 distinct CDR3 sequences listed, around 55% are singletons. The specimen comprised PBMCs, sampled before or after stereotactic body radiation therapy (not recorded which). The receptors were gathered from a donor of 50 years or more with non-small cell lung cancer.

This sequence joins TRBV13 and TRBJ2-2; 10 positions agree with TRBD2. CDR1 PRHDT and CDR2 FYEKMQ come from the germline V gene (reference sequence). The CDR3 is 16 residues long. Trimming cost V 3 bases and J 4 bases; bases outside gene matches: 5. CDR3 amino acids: CASSLSLAGATGELFF. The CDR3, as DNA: TGTGCCAGCAGCTTGAGTCTAGCGGGAGCCACCGGGGAGCTGTTTTTT.

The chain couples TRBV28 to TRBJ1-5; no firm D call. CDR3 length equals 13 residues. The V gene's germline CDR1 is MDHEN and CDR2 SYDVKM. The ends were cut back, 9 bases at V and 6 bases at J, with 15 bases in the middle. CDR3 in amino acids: CASLGRSGQPQHF. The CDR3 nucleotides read TGTGCCAGTTTGGGGAGAAGTGGTCAGCCCCAGCATTTT.

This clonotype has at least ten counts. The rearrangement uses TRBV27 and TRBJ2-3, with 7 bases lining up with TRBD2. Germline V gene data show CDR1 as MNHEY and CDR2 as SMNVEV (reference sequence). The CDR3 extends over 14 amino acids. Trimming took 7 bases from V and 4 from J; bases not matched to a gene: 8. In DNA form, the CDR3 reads TGTGCCAGCAATGAGGGCGGGGGTCCAGATACGCAGTATTTT. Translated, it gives CASNEGGGPDTQYF.

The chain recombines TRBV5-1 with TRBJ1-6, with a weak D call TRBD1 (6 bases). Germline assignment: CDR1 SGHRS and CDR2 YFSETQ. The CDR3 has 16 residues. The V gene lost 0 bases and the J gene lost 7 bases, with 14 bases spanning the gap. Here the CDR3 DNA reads TGCGCCAGCAGCTTGGCCAGCAGGGGTTGGAATTCACCCCTCCACTTT. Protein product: CASSLASRGWNSPLHF.

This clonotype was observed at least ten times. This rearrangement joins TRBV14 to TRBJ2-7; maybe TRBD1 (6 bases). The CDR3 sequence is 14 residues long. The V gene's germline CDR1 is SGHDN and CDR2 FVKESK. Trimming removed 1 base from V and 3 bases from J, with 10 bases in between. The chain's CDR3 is CASSQVTGFYEQYF. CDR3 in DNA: TGTGCCAGCAGCCAAGTCACAGGGTTCTACGAGCAGTACTTC.